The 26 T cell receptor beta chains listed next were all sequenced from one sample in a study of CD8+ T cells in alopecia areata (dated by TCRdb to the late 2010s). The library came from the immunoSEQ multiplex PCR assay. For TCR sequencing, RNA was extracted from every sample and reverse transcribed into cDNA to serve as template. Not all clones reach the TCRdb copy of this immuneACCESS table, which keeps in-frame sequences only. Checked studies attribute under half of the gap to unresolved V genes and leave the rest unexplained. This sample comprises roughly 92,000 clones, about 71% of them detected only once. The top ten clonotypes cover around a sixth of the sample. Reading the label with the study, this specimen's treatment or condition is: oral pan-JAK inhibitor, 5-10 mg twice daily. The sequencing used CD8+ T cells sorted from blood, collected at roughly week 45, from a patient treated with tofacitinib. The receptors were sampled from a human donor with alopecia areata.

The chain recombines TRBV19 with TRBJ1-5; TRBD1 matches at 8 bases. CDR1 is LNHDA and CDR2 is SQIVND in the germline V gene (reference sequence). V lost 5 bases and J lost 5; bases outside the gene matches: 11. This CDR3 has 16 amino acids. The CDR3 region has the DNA TGTGCCAGTAGTGGTTTGGACAGGGCGGGATATCAGCCCCAGCATTTT. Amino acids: CASSGLDRAGYQPQHF.

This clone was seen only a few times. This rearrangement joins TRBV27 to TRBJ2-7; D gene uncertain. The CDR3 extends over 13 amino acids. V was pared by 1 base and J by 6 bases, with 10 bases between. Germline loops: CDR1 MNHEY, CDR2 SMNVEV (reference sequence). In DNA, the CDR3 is TGTGCCAGCAGTTTATTAGAGACAAGCGAGCAGTACTTC. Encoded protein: CASSLLETSEQYF.

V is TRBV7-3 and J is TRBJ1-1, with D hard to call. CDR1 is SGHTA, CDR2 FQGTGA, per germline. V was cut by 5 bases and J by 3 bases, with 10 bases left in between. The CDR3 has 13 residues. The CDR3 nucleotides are TGTGCCAGCAGCACGAGTGGAGACACTGAAGCTTTCTTT. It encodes CASSTSGDTEAFF. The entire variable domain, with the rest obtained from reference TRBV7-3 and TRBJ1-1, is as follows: GAGVSQTPSNKVTEKGKYVELRCDPISGHTALYWYRQSLGQGPEFLIYFQGTGAADDSGLPNDRFFAVRPEGSVSTLKIQRTERGDSAVYLCASSTSGDTEAFFGQGTRLTVV.

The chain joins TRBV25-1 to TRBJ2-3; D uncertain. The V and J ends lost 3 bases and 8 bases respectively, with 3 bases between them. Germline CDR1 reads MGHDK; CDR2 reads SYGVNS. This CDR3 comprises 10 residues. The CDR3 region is CASSEGTQYF. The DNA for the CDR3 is TGTGCCAGCAGTGAGGGTACGCAGTATTTT.

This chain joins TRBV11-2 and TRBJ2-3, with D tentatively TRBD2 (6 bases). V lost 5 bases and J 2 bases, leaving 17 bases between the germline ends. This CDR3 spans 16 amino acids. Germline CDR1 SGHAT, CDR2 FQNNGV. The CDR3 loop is CASSSPPGLTTDTQYF. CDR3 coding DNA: TGTGCCAGCAGCAGTCCCCCGGGACTTACCACAGATACGCAGTATTTT.

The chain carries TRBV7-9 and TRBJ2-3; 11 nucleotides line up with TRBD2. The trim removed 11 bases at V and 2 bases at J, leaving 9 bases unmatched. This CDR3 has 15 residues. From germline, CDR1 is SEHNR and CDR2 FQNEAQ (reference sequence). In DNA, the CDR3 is TGTGCCGGAAAACGACTAGCGGGGCTCACAGATACGCAGTATTTT. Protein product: CAGKRLAGLTDTQYF.

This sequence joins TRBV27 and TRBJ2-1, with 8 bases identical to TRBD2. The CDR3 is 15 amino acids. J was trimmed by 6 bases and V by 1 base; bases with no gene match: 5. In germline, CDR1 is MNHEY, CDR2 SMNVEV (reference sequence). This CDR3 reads CASSLFGGGTNEQFF. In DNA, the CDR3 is TGTGCCAGCAGTTTATTCGGCGGGGGGACCAATGAGCAGTTCTTC.

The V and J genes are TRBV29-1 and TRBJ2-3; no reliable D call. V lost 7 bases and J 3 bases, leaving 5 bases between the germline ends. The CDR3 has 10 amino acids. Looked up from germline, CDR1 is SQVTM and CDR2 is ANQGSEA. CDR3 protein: CSARTDTQYF. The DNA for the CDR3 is TGCAGCGCTCGGACAGATACGCAGTATTTT.

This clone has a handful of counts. CDR3 nucleotides: TGTGCCAGCAGCTCCTACAGGGGTAGCGAGCAGTACTTC. Residues: CASSSYRGSEQYF. V is TRBV9 and J is TRBJ2-7; 7 bases align to TRBD1. V shed 4 bases, J shed 6 bases, and the junction held 7 bases outside the gene matches. The CDR3 loop spans 13 amino acids. Germline CDR1 and CDR2: SGDLS and YYNGEE. Complete variable domain (other parts from reference TRBV9 and TRBJ2-7): DSGVTQTPKHLITATGQRVTLRCSPRSGDLSVYWYQQSLDQGLQFLIQYYNGEERAKGNILERFSAQQFPDLHSELNLSSLELGDSALYFCASSSYRGSEQYFGPGTRLTVT.

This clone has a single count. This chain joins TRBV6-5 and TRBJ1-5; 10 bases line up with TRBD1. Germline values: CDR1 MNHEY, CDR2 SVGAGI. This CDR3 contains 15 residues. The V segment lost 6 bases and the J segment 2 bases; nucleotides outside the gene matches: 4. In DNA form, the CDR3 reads TGTGCCAGCAGCCCGGACAGGGGGGGCAATCAGCCCCAGCATTTT. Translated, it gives CASSPDRGGNQPQHF.

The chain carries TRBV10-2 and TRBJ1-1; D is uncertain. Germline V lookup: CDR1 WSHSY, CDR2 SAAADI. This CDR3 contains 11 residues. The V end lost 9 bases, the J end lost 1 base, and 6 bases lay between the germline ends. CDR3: CASLGNTEAFF. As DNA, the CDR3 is TGCGCCAGTTTAGGGAACACTGAAGCTTTCTTT.

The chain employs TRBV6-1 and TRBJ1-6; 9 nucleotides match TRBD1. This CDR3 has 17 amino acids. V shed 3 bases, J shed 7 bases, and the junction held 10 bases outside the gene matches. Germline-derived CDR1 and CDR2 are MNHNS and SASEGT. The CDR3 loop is CASSEWGTGGMNSPLHF. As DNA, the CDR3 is TGTGCCAGCAGTGAGTGGGGAACAGGGGGCATGAATTCACCCCTCCACTTT.

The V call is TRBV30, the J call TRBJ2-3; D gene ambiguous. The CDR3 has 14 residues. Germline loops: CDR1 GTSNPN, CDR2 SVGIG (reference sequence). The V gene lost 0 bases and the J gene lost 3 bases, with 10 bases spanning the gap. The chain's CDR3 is CAWSVDEETDTQYF. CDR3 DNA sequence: TGTGCCTGGAGTGTTGATGAGGAGACAGATACGCAGTATTTT. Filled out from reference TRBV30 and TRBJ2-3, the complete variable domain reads SQTIHQWPATLVQPVGSPLSLECTVEGTSNPNLYWYRQAAGRGLQLLFYSVGIGQISSEVPQNLSASRPQDRQFILSSKKLLLSDSGFYLCAWSVDEETDTQYFGPGTRLTVL.

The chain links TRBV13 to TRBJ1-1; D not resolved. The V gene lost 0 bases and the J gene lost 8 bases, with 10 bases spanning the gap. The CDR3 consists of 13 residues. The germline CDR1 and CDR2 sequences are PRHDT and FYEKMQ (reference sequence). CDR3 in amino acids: CASSLGRTREAFF. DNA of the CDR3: TGTGCCAGCAGCTTAGGAAGGACCCGGGAAGCTTTCTTT.

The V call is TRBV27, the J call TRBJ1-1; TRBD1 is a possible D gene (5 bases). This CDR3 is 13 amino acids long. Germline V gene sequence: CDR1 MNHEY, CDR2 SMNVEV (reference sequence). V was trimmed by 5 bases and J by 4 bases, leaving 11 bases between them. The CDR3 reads CASSPRQPTEAFF. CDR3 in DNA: TGTGCCAGCAGTCCCCGACAGCCCACTGAAGCTTTCTTT.

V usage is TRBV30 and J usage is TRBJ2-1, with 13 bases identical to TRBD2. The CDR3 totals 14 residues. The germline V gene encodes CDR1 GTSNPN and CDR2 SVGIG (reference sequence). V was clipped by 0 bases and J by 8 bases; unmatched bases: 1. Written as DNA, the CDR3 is TGTGCCTGGAGTGTACTAGCGGGGGGGGATGAGCAGTTCTTC. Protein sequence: CAWSVLAGGDEQFF.

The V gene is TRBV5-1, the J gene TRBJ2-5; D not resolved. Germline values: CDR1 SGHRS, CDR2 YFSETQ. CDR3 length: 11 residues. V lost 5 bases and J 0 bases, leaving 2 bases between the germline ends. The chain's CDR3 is CASRYQETQYF. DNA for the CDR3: TGCGCCAGCAGGTACCAAGAGACCCAGTACTTC.

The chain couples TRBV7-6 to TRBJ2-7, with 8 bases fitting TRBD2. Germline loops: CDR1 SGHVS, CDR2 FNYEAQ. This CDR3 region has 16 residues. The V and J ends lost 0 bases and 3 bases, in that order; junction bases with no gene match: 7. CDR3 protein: CASSLAQSGGGYEQYF. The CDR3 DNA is TGTGCCAGCAGCTTAGCGCAAAGCGGGGGAGGCTACGAGCAGTACTTC. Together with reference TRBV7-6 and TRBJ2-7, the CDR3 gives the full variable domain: GAGVSQSPRYKVTKRGQDVALRCDPISGHVSLYWYRQALGQGPEFLTYFNYEAQQDKSGLPNDRFSAERPEGSISTLTIQRTEQRDSAMYRCASSLAQSGGGYEQYFGPGTRLTVT.

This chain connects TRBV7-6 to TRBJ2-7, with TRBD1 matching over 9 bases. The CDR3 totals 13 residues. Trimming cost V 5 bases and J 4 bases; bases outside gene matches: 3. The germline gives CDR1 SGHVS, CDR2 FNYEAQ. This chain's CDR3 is CASSPGQGYEQYF. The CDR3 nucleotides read TGTGCCAGCAGCCCTGGACAGGGGTACGAGCAGTACTTC.

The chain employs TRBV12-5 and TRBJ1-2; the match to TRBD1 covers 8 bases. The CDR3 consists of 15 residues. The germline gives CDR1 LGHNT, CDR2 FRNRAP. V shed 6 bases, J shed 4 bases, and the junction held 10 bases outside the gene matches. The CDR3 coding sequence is TGTGCTAGTGGCCACGGACAGGGCAACCCCTATGGCTACACCTTC. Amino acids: CASGHGQGNPYGYTF.

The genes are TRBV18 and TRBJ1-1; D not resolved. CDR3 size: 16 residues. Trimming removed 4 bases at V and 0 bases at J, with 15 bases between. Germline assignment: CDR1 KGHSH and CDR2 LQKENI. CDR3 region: CASSLSKRTMNTEAFF. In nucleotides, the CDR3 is TGTGCCAGCTCACTCTCAAAGAGAACCATGAACACTGAAGCTTTCTTT.

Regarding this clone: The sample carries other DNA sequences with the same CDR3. The CDR3 bases are TGTGCCTGGAGTGCGGGGCAGGGCTACGAGCAGTACTTC. It is translated as CAWSAGQGYEQYF. The chain combines TRBV30 with TRBJ2-7; D is perhaps TRBD1 or TRBD2 (5 bases each). CDR1 is GTSNPN, CDR2 SVGIG, per germline (reference sequence). The CDR3 contains 13 residues. Trimming shortened V by 1 base and J by 3 bases, and 10 bases separated the two germline ends.

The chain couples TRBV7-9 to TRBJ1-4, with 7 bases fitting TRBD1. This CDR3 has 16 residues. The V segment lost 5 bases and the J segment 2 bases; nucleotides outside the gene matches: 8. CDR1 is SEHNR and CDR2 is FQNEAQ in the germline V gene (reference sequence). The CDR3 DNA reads TGTGCCAGCAGCCCGTGGACAGGAGGCACTAATGAAAAACTGTTTTTT. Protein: CASSPWTGGTNEKLFF. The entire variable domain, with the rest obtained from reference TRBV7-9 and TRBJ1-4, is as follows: DTGVSQNPRHKITKRGQNVTFRCDPISEHNRLYWYRQTLGQGPEFLTYFQNEAQLEKSRLLSDRFSAERPKGSFSTLEIQRTEQGDSAMYLCASSPWTGGTNEKLFFGSGTQLSVL.

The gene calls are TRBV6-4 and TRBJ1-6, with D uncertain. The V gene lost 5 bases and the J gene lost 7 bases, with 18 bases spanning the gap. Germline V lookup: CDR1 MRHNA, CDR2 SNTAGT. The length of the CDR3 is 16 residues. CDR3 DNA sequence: TGTGCCAGCAGTTACCCCCGTGCGGAGACAAATTCACCCCTCCACTTT. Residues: CASSYPRAETNSPLHF.

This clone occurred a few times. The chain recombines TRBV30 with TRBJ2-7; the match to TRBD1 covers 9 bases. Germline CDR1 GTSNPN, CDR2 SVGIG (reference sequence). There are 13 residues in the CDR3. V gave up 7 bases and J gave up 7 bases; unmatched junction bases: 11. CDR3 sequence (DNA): TGTGCCTCATCCGGGACAGGGCGTGGGGAGCAGTACTTC. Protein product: CASSGTGRGEQYF.

The CDR3 sequence: CASSSAPEDGYTF. In DNA, the CDR3 is TGTGCCAGCAGCTCTGCCCCGGAGGATGGCTACACCTTC. V is TRBV5-6 and J is TRBJ1-2; D gene unclear. Germline V lookup: CDR1 SGHDT, CDR2 YYEEEE. Trimming left V 3 bases short and J 6 bases short, with 12 bases between. The CDR3 is 13 residues long.